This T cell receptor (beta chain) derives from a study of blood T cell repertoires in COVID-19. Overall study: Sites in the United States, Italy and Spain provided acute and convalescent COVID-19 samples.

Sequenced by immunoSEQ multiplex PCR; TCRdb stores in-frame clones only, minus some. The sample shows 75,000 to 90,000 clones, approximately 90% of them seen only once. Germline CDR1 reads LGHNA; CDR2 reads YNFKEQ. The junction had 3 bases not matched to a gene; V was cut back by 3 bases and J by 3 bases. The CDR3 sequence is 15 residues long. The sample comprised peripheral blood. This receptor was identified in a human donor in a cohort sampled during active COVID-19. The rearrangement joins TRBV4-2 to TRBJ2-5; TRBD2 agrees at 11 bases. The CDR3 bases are TGTGCCAGCAGCCAGACGACTAGCGGGGAAGAGACCCAGTACTTC. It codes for CASSQTTSGEETQYF.